Below, 3 T cell receptor beta chains from the same sample are listed, as sequenced in a study of CD8+ T cells in alopecia areata. RNA extraction and reverse transcription yielded cDNA as sequencing template. Assay used: immunoSEQ multiplex PCR; TCRdb lists only in-frame clones, some missing. The data contain some 180,000 clones, approximately 49% of them singletons. Sample treatment: oral pan-JAK inhibitor, 5-10 mg twice daily. Here the sequenced sample was CD8+ T cells sorted from blood, taken at week 52, from a patient treated with tofacitinib. The receptors stem from a human donor with alopecia areata.

The CDR3 DNA sequence: TGTGCCAGCAGTTATGGGGATGAGCAGTTCTTC. Translation gives CASSYGDEQFF. The rearrangement joins TRBV27 to TRBJ2-1; D gene ambiguous. The V gene's germline CDR1 is MNHEY and CDR2 SMNVEV (reference sequence). V lost 4 bases to trimming and J lost 8 bases, with 6 bases between them. The CDR3 loop spans 11 amino acids.

V gene TRBV27 combines with J gene TRBJ2-1; D possibly corresponds to TRBD2 (6 bases). CDR1 is MNHEY and CDR2 is SMNVEV in the germline V gene (reference sequence). CDR3 size: 15 residues. V lost 2 bases to trimming and J lost 7 bases, with 15 bases between them. The CDR3 sequence is CASSLLGGEVNEQFF. CDR3 sequence (DNA): TGTGCCAGCAGTTTACTTGGCGGGGAGGTGAATGAGCAGTTCTTC.

V and J are TRBV13 and TRBJ1-6; D might be TRBD1 (6 bases). Trimming shortened V by 5 bases and J by 6 bases, and 11 bases separated the two germline ends. Germline V CDR1 and CDR2: PRHDT, FYEKMQ (reference sequence). The CDR3 is 14 residues long. CDR3 residues: CASSNRDSNSPLHF. In DNA, the CDR3 is TGTGCCAGCAGCAACAGGGATTCTAATTCACCCCTCCACTTT.